The clone carrying this TCR beta chain has more than one count but fewer than ten. This record belongs to a study of CD8+ T cells in alopecia areata. It was cDNA, reverse transcribed from extracted RNA, that served as the sequencing template. Measured with immunoSEQ multiplex PCR; TCRdb has only the in-frame clones, and not every one. The sample lists 90,000 to 150,000 clones, around 61% occurring once. The junction had 8 bases not matched to a gene; V was cut back by 6 bases and J by 5 bases. In germline, CDR1 is SGHTA, CDR2 FQGNSA. This CDR3 is 14 amino acids long. The receptor's source is a human donor in good health. The specimen sequenced was CD4+ T cells sorted from blood. V usage is TRBV7-2 and J usage is TRBJ1-2; 8 positions match TRBD1. The CDR3 DNA is TGTGCCAGCAGGCGGGACAGGCGGGAATATGGCTACACCTTC. The encoded protein is CASRRDRREYGYTF.